The 25 T cell receptor beta chains below come from one sample, sequenced in a study of T-cell memory formation after mild COVID-19. TCRdb recomputed calls from the 5' RACE reads with MiXCR, one row per CDR3 protein. Of about 320,000 distinct CDR3 sequences listed, 13% to 15% are singletons. The sample was PBMCs or a T cell subset sorted from them (not recorded which). Source of these receptors: a man between 18 and 29 years old who had mild COVID-19 (a few samples of this study predate the infection). Cell type and time point are not known.

This clonotype showed up many times. The CDR3 nucleotides are TGTGCCAGCAGCTACACCAATGGGAATGAGCAGTTCTTC. Its protein is CASSYTNGNEQFF. This chain connects TRBV7-8 to TRBJ2-1, with D unclear. V lost 4 bases and J lost 7, with 11 bases in between. Germline CDR1 and CDR2: SGHVS and FQNEAQ. CDR3 length: 13 residues.

The gene calls are TRBV15 and TRBJ2-4; possibly TRBD1 or TRBD2 for D (5 bases each). V shed 0 bases and J shed 9 bases, with 9 bases lying between them. CDR1 is LNHNV and CDR2 is YYDKDF in the germline V gene (reference sequence). The CDR3 runs to 13 residues. CDR3 DNA: TGTGCCACCAGCAGAGAGGGGGTCGGCATTCAGTACTTC. The encoded protein is CATSREGVGIQYF.

In this sample, this clonotype turned up a few times. V and J are TRBV11-2 and TRBJ2-1, with 9 bases that match TRBD2. There are 16 residues in the CDR3. From germline, CDR1 is SGHAT and CDR2 FQNNGV. The junction had 12 bases not matched to a gene; V was cut back by 4 bases and J by 8 bases. CDR3 in DNA: TGTGCCAGCAGCTCCCGGCGGGGGGGCGTGTCCGATGAGCAGTTCTTC. It specifies CASSSRRGGVSDEQFF.

The chain combines TRBV20-1 with TRBJ2-3; perhaps TRBD2 as D (6 bases). The germline CDR1 and CDR2 sequences are DFQATT and SNEGSKA (reference sequence). The CDR3 totals 14 residues. CDR3 protein: CLSKCAGRSDTQYF. CDR3 bases: TGCCTCAGTAAATGCGCGGGGCGTTCAGATACGCAGTATTTT.

This clonotype has only a few counts. V is TRBV9 and J is TRBJ1-5, with D possibly TRBD1 on 5 matching bases. Between the trimmed V and J ends, which lost 0 bases and 7 bases, there was a span of 11 bases. Germline values: CDR1 SGDLS, CDR2 YYNGEE. This CDR3 comprises 14 residues. This CDR3 is CASSVGLRDQPQHF. The CDR3 bases are TGTGCCAGCAGCGTAGGGTTGAGGGACCAGCCCCAGCATTTT.

The chain recombines TRBV7-8 with TRBJ2-3; D uncertain. The germline CDR1 and CDR2 sequences are SGHVS and FQNEAQ. This CDR3 comprises 15 residues. V was trimmed by 3 bases and J by 0 bases, leaving 10 bases between them. In DNA, the CDR3 is TGTGCCAGCAGCTTTGCGGAACGTAGCACAGATACGCAGTATTTT. It is translated as CASSFAERSTDTQYF.

The rearrangement uses TRBV19 and TRBJ1-1, with D uncertain. Germline V gene lookup returns CDR1 LNHDA and CDR2 SQIVND (reference sequence). Trimming removed 0 bases at V and 11 bases at J, with 10 bases between. The CDR3 is made up of 12 amino acids. The CDR3 DNA is TGTGCCAGTAGTATAGATAAATTTTTCGCTTTCTTT. This codes for CASSIDKFFAFF.

This clonotype was detected only a few times. This chain connects TRBV20-1 to TRBJ2-3; 11 nucleotides line up with TRBD1. Germline-derived CDR1 and CDR2 are DFQATT and SNEGSKA (reference sequence). The CDR3 is 14 residues long. With 6 bases clipped from V and 3 bases from J, the junction kept 5 bases outside the gene matches. CDR3 residues: CSAQDRGLTDTQYF. The CDR3 DNA is TGCAGTGCCCAGGACAGGGGGCTTACAGATACGCAGTATTTT.

The chain recombines TRBV7-9 with TRBJ2-7, with D possibly TRBD2 on 6 matching bases. The CDR3 contains 17 residues. Trimming pared 0 bases from V and 1 base from J, leaving 16 bases between. In germline, CDR1 is SEHNR, CDR2 FQNEAQ (reference sequence). CDR3 in DNA: TGTGCCAGCAGCTTAGCAGCCGGGACTCCCTTTTCCTACGAGCAGTACGTC. This gives the protein CASSLAAGTPFSYEQYV.

Here the CDR3 reads CASLEPNAGYDHGYTF. In DNA, the CDR3 is TGTGCCAGCCTAGAACCTAATGCGGGGTACGATCACGGCTACACCTTC. The V call is TRBV7-9, the J call TRBJ1-2; D ambiguous. V shed 8 bases and J shed 8 bases, with 27 bases lying between them. The CDR3 has 16 residues. Germline loops: CDR1 SEHNR, CDR2 FQNEAQ (reference sequence).

This clonotype has a handful of counts. The chain joins TRBV5-6 to TRBJ2-5; 11 bases align to TRBD1. After removal of 0 bases from V and 4 bases from J, the junction contained 5 bases not matched to a gene. Germline V gives CDR1 SGHDT, CDR2 YYEEEE. The CDR3 runs to 16 residues. The DNA of the CDR3 is TGTGCCAGCAGCTTGGGCGGACAGGGGGCCGGAGAGACCCAGTACTTC. Its translation: CASSLGGQGAGETQYF. The full variable domain, its missing parts supplied by reference TRBV5-6 and TRBJ2-5, is DAGVTQSPTHLIKTRGQQVTLRCSPKSGHDTVSWYQQALGQGPQFIFQYYEEEERQRGNFPDRFSGHQFPNYSSELNVNALLLGDSALYLCASSLGGQGAGETQYFGPGTRLLVL.

This clonotype has just a few counts. The V call is TRBV12-3 or TRBV12-4, the J call TRBJ2-1, with D unresolved. V was trimmed by 8 bases and J by 8 bases, leaving 10 bases between them. The CDR3 runs to 11 residues. The CDR3 is CASGNKDEQFF. Written as DNA, the CDR3 is TGTGCCAGCGGAAATAAGGATGAGCAGTTCTTC.

This clonotype was counted many times. This chain links TRBV10-3 with TRBJ1-2; perhaps TRBD1 as D (6 bases). This CDR3 spans 13 amino acids. Trimming pared 2 bases from V and 2 bases from J, leaving 6 bases between. Germline V gene data show CDR1 as ENHRY and CDR2 as SYGVKD. CDR3 residues: CAISETGNYGYTF. The CDR3 DNA reads TGTGCCATCAGTGAGACAGGGAACTATGGCTACACCTTC.

Note on this clonotype: A read error may explain this, as a much larger clone is one base away. The chain is built from TRBV20-1 and TRBJ2-7, with D perhaps TRBD2 (5 bases). V lost 1 base and J lost 5, with 9 bases in between. This CDR3 region has 12 residues. Germline CDR1 and CDR2: DFQATT and SNEGSKA (reference sequence). The chain's CDR3 is CSARVGVDEQYF. CDR3 nucleotides: TGCAGTGCTAGAGTCGGGGTGGACGAGCAGTACTTC.

This clonotype came up a few times. The V gene is TRBV24-1, the J gene TRBJ2-5; no clear D. V was clipped by 3 bases and J by 3 bases, with 7 bases between them. Germline V lookup: CDR1 KGHDR, CDR2 SFDVKD. There are 13 residues in the CDR3. The CDR3 DNA reads TGTGCCACCAGTGATAGCTCCAAAGAGACCCAGTACTTC. It is translated as CATSDSSKETQYF.

V and J are TRBV7-3 and TRBJ2-1, with a weak D call TRBD1 (6 bases). The germline gives CDR1 SGHTA, CDR2 FQGTGA. CDR3 length: 15 amino acids. V shed 11 bases and J shed 0 bases, with 17 bases lying between them. CDR3 in amino acids: CAPFPQGSSYNEQFF. Here the CDR3 DNA reads TGTGCCCCGTTCCCGCAGGGGAGCTCCTACAATGAGCAGTTCTTC.

This chain links TRBV7-3 with TRBJ2-1, with TRBD1 matching 7 bases. V lost 3 bases to trimming and J lost 5 bases; unmatched junction nucleotides: 1. This CDR3 contains 13 residues. CDR1 is SGHTA and CDR2 is FQGTGA in the germline V gene. The CDR3 region is CASSFGTDNEQFF. CDR3 nucleotides: TGTGCCAGCAGCTTTGGGACAGACAATGAGCAGTTCTTC.

At least ten counts were recorded for this clonotype. The V call is TRBV7-2, the J call TRBJ1-2; D is possibly TRBD1 (6 bases). Germline V gene sequence: CDR1 SGHTA, CDR2 FQGNSA. Trimming removed 5 bases at V and 4 bases at J, with 11 bases between. CDR3 size: 13 residues. CDR3: CASSPDRTYGYTF. The DNA for the CDR3 is TGTGCCAGCAGCCCGGACAGAACCTATGGCTACACCTTC.

This clonotype was picked up a small number of times. The V call is TRBV15, the J call TRBJ2-1; D is undetermined. This CDR3 has 12 residues. Germline V gene sequence: CDR1 LNHNV, CDR2 YYDKDF (reference sequence). The V end was cut by 4 bases, the J end by 3 bases, with 4 bases between. CDR3 region: CATSNGYNEQFF. CDR3 bases: TGTGCCACCAGCAACGGCTACAATGAGCAGTTCTTC.

This clonotype came up a few times. The V gene is TRBV12-3 or TRBV12-4, the J gene TRBJ1-4; possibly TRBD1 for D (6 bases). The V end lost 3 bases, the J end lost 6 bases, and 11 bases lay between the germline ends. The CDR3 loop spans 14 amino acids. The CDR3 region is CASSFGGAHEKLFF. As DNA, the CDR3 is TGTGCCAGCAGTTTTGGGGGGGCGCATGAAAAACTGTTTTTT.

A single count supports this clonotype. The gene calls are TRBV25-1 and TRBJ2-2; D is undetermined. The germline V and J ends were trimmed by 3 bases and 6 bases, with 5 bases remaining between them. This CDR3 contains 12 residues. CDR1 and CDR2 from the germline V gene are MGHDK and SYGVNS. CDR3 loop: CASSDKAGELFF. CDR3 DNA: TGTGCCAGCAGTGATAAGGCCGGGGAGCTGTTTTTT.

This clonotype was counted between two and nine times. The gene calls are TRBV7-9 and TRBJ2-7; D may be TRBD2 (7 bases). Germline V lookup: CDR1 SEHNR, CDR2 FQNEAQ (reference sequence). This CDR3 comprises 14 residues. Trimming cost V 5 bases and J 6 bases, with 17 bases left between them. Here the CDR3 reads CASSNGAGAGEQYV. DNA of the CDR3: TGTGCCAGCAGCAACGGGGCGGGGGCCGGCGAGCAGTACGTC.

This clonotype came up a few times. The V gene is TRBV6-1, the J gene TRBJ2-2, with D hard to call. The CDR3 is made up of 14 amino acids. CDR1 MNHNS and CDR2 SASEGT come from the germline V gene. The V gene lost 6 bases and the J gene lost 4 bases, with 12 bases spanning the gap. DNA for the CDR3: TGTGCCAGCAGGACTCAGAGTAGCACCGGGGAGCTGTTTTTT. Translation: CASRTQSSTGELFF.

This clonotype was detected a few times. The rearrangement joins TRBV5-1 to TRBJ1-2, with 10 nucleotides matching TRBD1. The CDR3 contains 14 residues. J lost 6 bases, V lost 6 bases, and 8 bases had no gene match. Germline V gives CDR1 SGHRS, CDR2 YFSETQ. CDR3 DNA sequence: TGCGCCAGCACTACACAGACAGGGGGCCATGGCTACACCTTC. Residues: CASTTQTGGHGYTF.

The V gene is TRBV7-9, the J gene TRBJ1-1, with unresolved D. Germline V lookup: CDR1 SEHNR, CDR2 FQNEAQ (reference sequence). With 5 bases removed from V and 7 bases from J, the gap between germline ends came to 8 bases. This CDR3 spans 11 amino acids. CDR3 in DNA: TGTGCCAGCAGCCCAACCGTTGAAGCTTTCTTT. It encodes CASSPTVEAFF.